What follows are 30 T cell receptor beta chains derived from one specimen sequenced in a study of response to subunit inactivated influenza vaccine (dated by TCRdb to about 2018). Libraries were constructed by RT-PCR. For sequencing, an Illumina HiSeq 2500 was employed. The public sequencing data were trimmed at Q25 with fastp and processed into clonotypes with MiXCR by TCRdb, which kept only in-frame beta chains. Every CDR3 protein is listed once, alongside the most common genes and DNA of its rows. This sample comprises under 800,000 distinct CDR3 sequences, approximately 15% of them detected only once. 5.5% to 7% of the sample is in the top ten clones. The starting material was PBMCs from blood, obtained approximately 15 days before vaccination. These receptors all stem from a man aged 50-59 years who received an inactivated influenza vaccine. Donor details come from another sample of the same person, matched by shared clones.

This sequence joins TRBV6-4 and TRBJ2-4; TRBD2 matches at 7 bases. Germline V CDR1 and CDR2: MRHNA, SNTAGT. J lost 1 base, V lost 1 base, and 13 bases had no gene match. This CDR3 is built from 19 residues. In nucleotides, the CDR3 is TGTGCCAGCAGTGACTGTAAGCGGGGTGTTTCGGGTGCCAAAAACATTCAGTACTTC. Its protein product is CASSDCKRGVSGAKNIQYF.

The gene calls are TRBV3-1 and TRBJ2-1; D is uncertain. Trimming removed 5 bases from V and 5 bases from J, with 16 bases in between. The CDR3 contains 15 residues. Germline CDR1 is LGHDT and CDR2 is YNNKEL (reference sequence). As DNA, the CDR3 is TGTGCCAGCAGCGCTCCACTTCTAAGCGACAATGAGCAGTTCTTC. Translated: CASSAPLLSDNEQFF.

This clonotype was counted at least ten times. The chain employs TRBV6-1 and TRBJ1-2, with a possible D match to TRBD1 (5 bases). The CDR3 consists of 14 residues. Germline loops: CDR1 MNHNS, CDR2 SASEGT. The V end lost 6 bases, the J end lost 2 bases, and 13 bases lay between the germline ends. The CDR3 DNA sequence: TGTGCCAGCAGCCCAACAGGTGCGAACTATGGCTACACCTTC. Translated, it gives CASSPTGANYGYTF.

The CDR3 here is CASSFGDRASPLHF. The CDR3 DNA reads as TGTGCCAGCAGTTTCGGGGACAGGGCTTCACCCCTCCACTTT. V usage is TRBV12-3 or TRBV12-4 and J usage is TRBJ1-6; TRBD1 agrees at 9 bases. After removal of 3 bases from V and 9 bases from J, the junction contained 3 bases not matched to a gene. This CDR3 spans 14 amino acids.

The chain couples TRBV4-1 to TRBJ2-1; 10 nucleotides align to TRBD2. The ends lost 2 bases at V and 0 bases at J; junction bases unmatched: 16. This CDR3 spans 21 amino acids. The germline V gene encodes CDR1 MGHRA and CDR2 YSYEKL. The CDR3 DNA reads TGCGCCAGCAGCCAAACACCGGGACTAGCGCTGGTTAGGAGCTCCTACAATGAGCAGTTCTTC. Protein product: CASSQTPGLALVRSSYNEQFF.

This clonotype has only a few counts. The chain couples TRBV20-1 to TRBJ2-3; possibly TRBD2 for D (6 bases). CDR3 length: 15 amino acids. The germline CDR1 and CDR2 sequences are DFQATT and SNEGSKA (reference sequence). With 5 bases removed from V and 1 base from J, the gap between germline ends came to 16 bases. The CDR3 loop reads CSAQSGAGRTDTQYF. CDR3 DNA sequence: TGCAGTGCTCAATCCGGGGCGGGACGCACAGATACGCAGTATTTT.

The CDR3 sequence is CASSLVQTGYTGELFF. Here the CDR3 DNA reads TGCGCCAGCAGCTTGGTTCAAACAGGGTACACCGGGGAGCTGTTTTTT. V gene TRBV5-1 combines with J gene TRBJ2-2; D might be TRBD1 (6 bases). This CDR3 comprises 16 residues. The V end was cut by 0 bases, the J end by 3 bases, with 12 bases between. Germline V gene lookup returns CDR1 SGHRS and CDR2 YFSETQ.

This clonotype was seen only a few times. The CDR3 is CASSQDLAPGELFF. Written as DNA, the CDR3 is TGTGCCAGCAGCCAGGATCTAGCGCCCGGGGAGCTGTTTTTT. The genes are TRBV4-2 and TRBJ2-2; D is possibly TRBD2 (6 bases). Trimming left V 3 bases short and J 6 bases short, with 11 bases between. The CDR3 is made up of 14 amino acids. Germline-derived CDR1 and CDR2 are LGHNA and YNFKEQ.

This clonotype has more than one count but fewer than ten. This chain uses TRBV3-1 with TRBJ2-1; 7 nucleotides match TRBD1. CDR1 is LGHDT, CDR2 YNNKEL, per germline (reference sequence). The ends lost 1 base at V and 4 bases at J; junction bases unmatched: 16. This CDR3 is built from 19 residues. In nucleotides, the CDR3 is TGTGCCAGCAGCCAAGGGGACAGCCAAACCCCCACCCCGTACAATGAGCAGTTCTTC. Its protein product is CASSQGDSQTPTPYNEQFF.

The V call is TRBV11-2, the J call TRBJ2-1; 12 bases are a match to TRBD2. The CDR3 spans 20 residues. V was pared by 1 base and J by 7 bases, with 17 bases of the junction left unmatched. Germline V CDR1 and CDR2: SGHAT, FQNNGV. CDR3 DNA: TGTGCCAGCAGCTTAGGTGCTAGCGGGAGGGCCCCAAGGAGTACTAATGAGCAGTTCTTC. Residues: CASSLGASGRAPRSTNEQFF. The full variable domain, in which reference TRBV11-2 and TRBJ2-1 provide the parts outside the CDR3, is EAGVAQSPRYKIIEKRQSVAFWCNPISGHATLYWYQQILGQGPKLLIQFQNNGVVDDSQLPKDRFSAERLKGVDSTLKIQPAKLEDSAVYLCASSLGASGRAPRSTNEQFFGPGTRLTVL.

This clonotype was found many times. This chain joins TRBV12-3 or TRBV12-4 and TRBJ2-5, with a weak D call TRBD1 (6 bases). V was clipped by 6 bases and J by 1 base, with 15 bases between them. The CDR3 length is 15 residues. The CDR3 sequence: CASRLSSGVQETQYF. Written as DNA, the CDR3 is TGTGCCAGCAGGCTGTCATCAGGGGTCCAAGAGACCCAGTACTTC.

The sample holds a few counts of this clonotype. V is TRBV29-1 and J is TRBJ2-1; perhaps TRBD2 as D (7 bases). Trimming stripped 0 bases from V and 0 bases from J, with 24 bases between. In germline, CDR1 is SQVTM, CDR2 ANQGSEA. The CDR3 covers 20 residues. DNA for the CDR3: TGCAGCGTTGAAGACCAATACAGATTCGGGGGGCCTAGCTCCTACAATGAGCAGTTCTTC. Translation: CSVEDQYRFGGPSSYNEQFF.

There are a few counts of this clonotype. The chain has TRBV5-1 and TRBJ2-1, with 7 positions matching TRBD1. Germline-derived CDR1 and CDR2 are SGHRS and YFSETQ. Trimming at V came to 0 bases and at J to 7 bases, leaving 7 bases not matched to a gene. The CDR3 totals 15 residues. The DNA of the CDR3 is TGCGCCAGCAGCTTGGCCGGGACAGCGGCGAATGAGCAGTTCTTC. Protein: CASSLAGTAANEQFF.

V and J are TRBV28 and TRBJ2-7; weak D call: TRBD2 (5 bases). The CDR3 contains 11 residues. The V end lost 7 bases, the J end lost 5 bases, and 9 bases lay between the germline ends. The germline V gene encodes CDR1 MDHEN and CDR2 SYDVKM. CDR3 sequence reads: CASTPGNEQYF. CDR3 coding DNA: TGTGCCAGCACCCCGGGAAACGAGCAGTACTTC.

This clonotype showed up many times. Written as DNA, the CDR3 is TGTGCCAGCAGCCCCTCTCTAGTGGGCACTGAAGCTTTCTTT. Translating gives CASSPSLVGTEAFF. The rearrangement uses TRBV3-1 and TRBJ1-1; no clear D gene. Trimming took off 4 bases at V and 4 bases at J, with 13 bases between the two ends. Germline CDR1 and CDR2: LGHDT and YNNKEL (reference sequence). The CDR3 has 14 residues.

This clonotype was seen a few times. V gene TRBV2 combines with J gene TRBJ2-5, with TRBD1 as a possible D gene (6 bases). CDR1 and CDR2 from the germline V gene are SNHLY and FYNNEI. This CDR3 spans 13 amino acids. V was trimmed by 4 bases and J by 1 base, leaving 7 bases between them. The CDR3 bases are TGTGCCAGCAGTGGCAGGGGCCAAGAGACCCAGTACTTC. Translated: CASSGRGQETQYF.

The sample holds a few counts of this clonotype. This chain connects TRBV4-1 to TRBJ1-4; TRBD1 aligns across 10 bases. CDR3 length: 15 residues. Looked up from germline, CDR1 is MGHRA and CDR2 is YSYEKL. V shed 4 bases and J 8 bases; nucleotides not matched to a gene: 7. CDR3 nucleotides: TGCGCCAGCAGCCCCCGGGACAGGGGAGGGGAAAAACTGTTTTTT. Encoded protein: CASSPRDRGGEKLFF.

This chain uses TRBV5-1 with TRBJ2-7; TRBD2 matches 8 bases. Germline values: CDR1 SGHRS, CDR2 YFSETQ. The length of the CDR3 is 16 residues. The J segment lost 5 bases and the V segment lost 3 bases, leaving 13 bases of the junction unmatched. CDR3 residues: CASSSGGRLAPHEQYF. The DNA of the CDR3 is TGCGCCAGCAGCTCTGGCGGGAGACTAGCGCCCCACGAGCAGTACTTC.

The V call is TRBV20-1, the J call TRBJ2-3; D gene ambiguous. The V and J ends lost 6 bases and 1 base respectively, with 14 bases between them. The CDR3 has 14 residues. Germline values: CDR1 DFQATT, CDR2 SNEGSKA (reference sequence). CDR3 loop: CSANPESGTDTQYF. In DNA, the CDR3 is TGCAGTGCAAACCCTGAGTCTGGCACAGATACGCAGTATTTT.

The genes are TRBV29-1 and TRBJ2-4; 9 bases align to TRBD1. This CDR3 spans 11 amino acids. V lost 7 bases, J lost 9 bases, and 4 bases stayed unmatched. Germline CDR1 is SQVTM and CDR2 is ANQGSEA. The CDR3 is CSARQGVIQYF. The CDR3 DNA follows: TGCAGCGCCAGACAGGGGGTCATTCAGTACTTC.

This clonotype was counted between two and nine times. The rearrangement joins TRBV28 to TRBJ1-2, with D uncertain. CDR3 length equals 13 residues. V gave up 6 bases and J gave up 3 bases, with 11 bases separating them. Germline V gene lookup returns CDR1 MDHEN and CDR2 SYDVKM. The CDR3 DNA is TGTGCCAGCAGAAGGACTAACGACTATGGCTACACCTTC. It encodes CASRRTNDYGYTF.

This clonotype was seen a single time. One end of the junction is discordant with germline, which a read error may explain. The chain joins TRBV6-5 to TRBJ2-7, with TRBD2 identical over 8 bases. The CDR3 runs to 16 residues. Germline V lookup: CDR1 MNHEY, CDR2 SVGAGI. The CDR3 reads CASSHSAGSGVYEQYF. DNA of the CDR3: TGTGCCAGCAGTCACTCCGCTGGTAGCGGGGTGTACGAGCAGTACTTC.

This clonotype came up a few times. The chain carries TRBV6-2 or TRBV6-3 and TRBJ2-3; TRBD2 agrees at 10 bases. The CDR3 runs to 18 residues. The ends lost 5 bases at V and 0 bases at J; junction bases unmatched: 11. Germline values: CDR1 MNHEY, CDR2 SVGEGT. The CDR3 DNA sequence: TGTGCCAGCAGTAGGTATTCGGGACTAGCGTCAAGCACAGATACGCAGTATTTT. As protein: CASSRYSGLASSTDTQYF.

The J gene is TRBJ2-1, the V gene TRBV28, with 8 bases identical to TRBD2. Losses at the gene ends were 2 bases for V and 8 bases for J; bases not matched to a gene: 5. The germline gives CDR1 MDHEN, CDR2 SYDVKM. The CDR3 totals 14 residues. CDR3 sequence: CASSLAGRADEQFF. The CDR3 region has the DNA TGTGCCAGCAGTTTAGCCGGGAGGGCCGATGAGCAGTTCTTC.

This clonotype was seen a few times. V and J are TRBV4-3 and TRBJ2-2, with D perhaps matching TRBD1 (5 bases). The V end was cut by 1 base, the J end by 6 bases, with 12 bases between. Germline CDR1 LGHNA, CDR2 YSLEER. The CDR3 consists of 15 residues. The CDR3 DNA follows: TGCGCCAGCAGCCAAGGGGGCCAGAAACCCGGGGAGCTGTTTTTT. It is translated as CASSQGGQKPGELFF.

This clonotype came up a few times. This chain links TRBV27 with TRBJ2-1; TRBD2 matches at 13 bases. V lost 7 bases, J lost 0 bases, and 9 bases stayed unmatched. The CDR3 spans 18 residues. CDR1 and CDR2 (germline): MNHEY, SMNVEV (reference sequence). CDR3 protein: CASNTRRLAGGSYNEQFF. The CDR3 DNA follows: TGTGCCAGCAATACACGACGACTAGCGGGAGGCTCCTACAATGAGCAGTTCTTC.

This clonotype was counted many times. This sequence joins TRBV12-3 or TRBV12-4 and TRBJ1-5; no clear D gene. The V end was cut by 6 bases, the J end by 0 bases, with 12 bases between. This CDR3 has 15 residues. CDR3 region: CASSLQWGSNQPQHF. DNA of the CDR3: TGTGCCAGCAGCCTCCAATGGGGTAGCAATCAGCCCCAGCATTTT.

The sample holds a few counts of this clonotype. The rearrangement uses TRBV20-1 and TRBJ2-7; tentatively, D is TRBD2 (6 bases). V shed 5 bases and J shed 5 bases, with 13 bases lying between them. The CDR3 has 12 amino acids. Germline V lookup: CDR1 DFQATT, CDR2 SNEGSKA (reference sequence). In nucleotides, the CDR3 is TGCAGTGCTCCGGGACTCGTCGACGAGCAGTACTTC. Translating gives CSAPGLVDEQYF.

The V and J genes are TRBV20-1 and TRBJ2-3, with 9 bases that match TRBD2. The germline V gene encodes CDR1 DFQATT and CDR2 SNEGSKA (reference sequence). The J segment lost 3 bases and the V segment lost 4 bases, leaving 5 bases of the junction unmatched. The CDR3 is 14 residues long. In DNA form, the CDR3 reads TGCAGTGCTACCGCGGGGGGGGTGACAGATACGCAGTATTTT. It translates to CSATAGGVTDTQYF.

This clonotype was recorded a few times. The rearrangement joins TRBV28 to TRBJ1-1, with a weak D call TRBD1 (5 bases). V lost 1 base and J lost 11, with 8 bases in between. This CDR3 region has 11 residues. In germline, CDR1 is MDHEN, CDR2 SYDVKM. The DNA of the CDR3 is TGTGCCAGCAGTTTATTAGGGGACGCTTTCTTT. Encoded protein: CASSLLGDAFF.